One and the same sample provided the 2 T cell receptor beta chains below, sequenced in a study of shared clonotypes between healthy human individuals. The protocol was immunoSEQ multiplex PCR, while the TCRdb copy is restricted to in-frame clones and leaves out a portion. The data contain fewer than 700,000 clones, 85% to 95% of them singletons. Cells designated naive CD8 were CD45RO-negative and were positively selected for CCR7, with terminally differentiated effector memory CD45RA+ cells excluded. Sequenced material: naive CD8+ T cells sorted from blood. These receptors were collected from a woman aged 25 to 39 in good health.

The CDR3 DNA is TGCGCCAGCAGCCAAGTGGCCAGCAATCAGCCCCAGCATTTT. It translates to CASSQVASNQPQHF. The rearrangement links TRBV4-1 to TRBJ1-5; unclear D gene. The CDR3 is 14 residues long. The germline V gene has CDR1 MGHRA and CDR2 YSYEKL. With 1 base removed from V and 1 base from J, the gap between germline ends came to 5 bases.

The CDR3 nucleotides read TGTGCCAGCAGCCGCGTGGGGTACCAAGAGACCCAGTACTTC. Its translation is CASSRVGYQETQYF. The chain has TRBV7-9 and TRBJ2-5; no definite D call. Germline assignment: CDR1 SEHNR and CDR2 FQNEAQ (reference sequence). Trimming cost V 5 bases and J 0 bases, with 10 bases left between them. The CDR3 spans 14 residues. Filled out from reference TRBV7-9 and TRBJ2-5, the complete variable domain reads DTGVSQNPRHKITKRGQNVTFRCDPISEHNRLYWYRQTLGQGPEFLTYFQNEAQLEKSRLLSDRFSAERPKGSFSTLEIQRTEQGDSAMYLCASSRVGYQETQYFGPGTRLLVL.